Included here is one T cell receptor beta chain sequence, with context. Its target is not known. Profiled with immunoSEQ multiplex PCR; TCRdb holds only in-frame clones, not every one. Seen here are more than 5,500 clones, about a quarter observed once, and the top ten hold roughly 10%. This sample's treatment: randomized to nivolumab then ipilimumab (arm A) or the reverse (arm B). These data are taken from a study of sequential checkpoint blockade in melanoma. Looking at the study overall: Around 21 patients had matched tumor biopsies before treatment and at week 13 after nivolumab or ipilimumab alone. General study results and limits: Patients with week-13 increases in T-cell fraction and clonality benefited about 30 times more often. Response in arm A was associated with pretreatment TIL clonality. T-cell fraction and clonality followed PD-L1 and CD8+ counts, not mutational load.

The CDR3 totals 12 residues. V lost 10 bases, J lost 8 bases, and 7 bases stayed unmatched. CDR1 MNHGY and CDR2 SAAAGT come from the germline V gene. The material sequenced was tumor tissue (inferred from file names), taken from a patient given nivolumab and ipilimumab in sequence. This sequence joins TRBV6-8 and TRBJ1-3, with TRBD1 matching over 8 bases. The TCR originated in a human donor with melanoma. In DNA, the CDR3 is TGTGCCATAGGACAGGGAGGAGACACCATATATTTT. It is translated as CAIGQGGDTIYF.